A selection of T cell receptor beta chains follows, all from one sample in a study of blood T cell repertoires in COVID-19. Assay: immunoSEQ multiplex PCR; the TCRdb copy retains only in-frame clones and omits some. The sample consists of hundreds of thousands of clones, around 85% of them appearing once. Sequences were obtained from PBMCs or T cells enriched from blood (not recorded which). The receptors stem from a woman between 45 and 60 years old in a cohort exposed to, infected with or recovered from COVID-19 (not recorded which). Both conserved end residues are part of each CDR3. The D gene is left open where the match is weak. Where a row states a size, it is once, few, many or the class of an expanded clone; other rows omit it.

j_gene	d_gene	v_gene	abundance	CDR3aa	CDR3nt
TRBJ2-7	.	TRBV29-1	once	CSVGRDEQYF	TGCAGCGTTGGTAGAGACGAGCAGTACTTC
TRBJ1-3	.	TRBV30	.	CAWSAGTPYSGNTIYF	TGTGCCTGGAGTGCCGGGACTCCGTACTCTGGAAACACCATATATTTT
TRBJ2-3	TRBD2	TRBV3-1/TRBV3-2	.	CASSQQAGGTDTQYF	TGTGCCAGCAGCCAACAAGCGGGGGGCACAGATACGCAGTATTTT
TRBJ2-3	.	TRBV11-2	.	CASSLDLVTQYF	TGTGCCAGCAGCTTAGATCTTGTTACGCAGTATTTT
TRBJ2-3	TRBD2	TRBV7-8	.	CASSLFGLVFKNDTQYF	TGTGCCAGCAGCTTATTCGGACTAGTATTTAAGAACGATACGCAGTATTTT
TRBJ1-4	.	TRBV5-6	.	CASSLKPFDGGEKLFF	TGTGCCAGCAGCTTGAAGCCCTTCGATGGGGGGGAAAAACTGTTTTTT
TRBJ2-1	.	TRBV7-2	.	CASSLAGPGVVPYNEQFF	TGTGCCAGCAGCTTAGCGGGGCCGGGGGTGGTTCCATACAATGAGCAGTTCTTC
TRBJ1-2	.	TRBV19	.	CASSMQAEGYGYTF	TGTGCCAGTAGTATGCAGGCAGAGGGCTATGGCTACACCTTC
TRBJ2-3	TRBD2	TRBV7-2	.	CASSWRGSGGAADTQYF	TGTGCCAGCAGCTGGAGGGGGAGCGGGGGGGCCGCAGATACGCAGTATTTT
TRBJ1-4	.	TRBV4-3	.	CASSRQYNEKLFF	TGCGCCAGCAGCCGTCAGTATAATGAAAAACTGTTTTTT
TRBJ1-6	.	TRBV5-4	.	CASSFDSTLNSPLHF	TGTGCCAGCAGCTTCGACTCGACTTTAAATTCACCCCTCCACTTT
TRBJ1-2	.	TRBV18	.	CASSAEQVYGYTF	TGTGCCAGCTCAGCCGAACAGGTCTATGGCTACACCTTC
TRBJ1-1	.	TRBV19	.	CATRQVTNTEAFF	TGTGCCACCAGACAGGTGACGAACACTGAAGCTTTCTTT
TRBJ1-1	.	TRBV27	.	CASSRHLDTEAFF	TGTGCCAGCAGCCGACATCTGGACACTGAAGCTTTCTTT
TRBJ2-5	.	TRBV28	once	CASRAGQSGETQYF	TGTGCCAGCAGGGCGGGACAGTCCGGAGAGACCCAGTACTTC
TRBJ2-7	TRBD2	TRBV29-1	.	CSAASGGASYEQYF	TGCAGCGCCGCAAGCGGGGGAGCCTCCTACGAGCAGTACTTC
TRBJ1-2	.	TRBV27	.	CASRRTGGIYGYTF	TGTGCCAGCAGAAGGACGGGAGGCATCTATGGCTACACCTTC
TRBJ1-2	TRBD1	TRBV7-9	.	CASSLAGTDGYTF	TGTGCCAGCAGCCTCGCTGGGACAGATGGCTACACCTTC
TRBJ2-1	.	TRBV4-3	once	CASSQEHEGSSEQFF	TGCGCCAGCAGCCAAGAACACGAGGGTAGCAGTGAGCAGTTCTTC
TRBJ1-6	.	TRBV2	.	CASSTGSSPLHF	TGTGCCAGCAGCACCGGGAGCTCACCCCTCCACTTT
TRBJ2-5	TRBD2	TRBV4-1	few	CASSRRLAGLGVETQYF	TGCGCCAGCAGCCGAAGACTAGCGGGGCTTGGAGTAGAGACCCAGTACTTC
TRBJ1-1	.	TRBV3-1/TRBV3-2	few	CASSQGVPYTEAFF	TGTGCCAGCAGCCAAGGAGTTCCGTACACTGAAGCTTTCTTT
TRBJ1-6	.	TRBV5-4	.	CASSLFAQYNSPLHF	TGTGCCAGCAGCTTGTTCGCCCAGTATAATTCACCCCTCCACTTT
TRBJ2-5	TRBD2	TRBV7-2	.	CASSFTASGKETQYF	TGTGCCAGCAGCTTCACCGCTAGCGGGAAAGAGACCCAGTACTTC
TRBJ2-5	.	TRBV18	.	CASSPLPPGPGIASETQYF	TGTGCCAGCTCCCCCCTGCCGCCAGGTCCGGGGATAGCGAGTGAGACCCAGTACTTC
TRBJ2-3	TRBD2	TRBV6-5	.	CASSYRGEGTDTQYF	TGTGCCAGCAGTTACCGGGGGGAGGGCACAGATACGCAGTATTTT
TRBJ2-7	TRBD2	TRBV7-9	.	CASSGTSKAYEQYF	TGTGCCAGCAGCGGGACTAGCAAAGCCTACGAGCAGTACTTC
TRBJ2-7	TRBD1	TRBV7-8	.	CASSKGQVTYEQYF	TGTGCCAGCAGCAAGGGACAGGTCACCTACGAGCAGTACTTC
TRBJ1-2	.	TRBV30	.	CAWSPWQGQYGYTF	TGTGCCTGGAGCCCCTGGCAGGGACAATATGGCTACACCTTC
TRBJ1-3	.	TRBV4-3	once	CASSHDRRGSSGNTIYF	TGCGCCAGCAGCCACGACCGAAGGGGGAGCTCTGGAAACACCATATATTTT
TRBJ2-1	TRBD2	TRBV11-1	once	CASSLGTSGAGEQFF	TGTGCCAGCAGCTTAGGGACTAGCGGGGCCGGTGAGCAGTTCTTC
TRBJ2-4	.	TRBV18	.	CASSPLQGRNIQYF	TGTGCCAGCTCACCACTTCAGGGTAGAAACATTCAGTACTTC
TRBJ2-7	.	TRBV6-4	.	CASSDSVHPLDEQYF	TGTGCCAGCAGTGACTCGGTACATCCCCTAGACGAGCAGTACTTC
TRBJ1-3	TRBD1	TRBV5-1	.	CASSSQGTGNTIYF	TGCGCCAGCAGCTCACAGGGGACTGGAAACACCATATATTTT
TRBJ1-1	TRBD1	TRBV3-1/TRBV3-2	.	CASSQVQGGTEAFF	TGTGCCAGCAGCCAAGTACAGGGGGGCACTGAAGCTTTCTTT
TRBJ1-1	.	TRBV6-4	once	CATSCGRRTEKNTEAFF	TGTGCCACGAGCTGTGGCAGACGGACAGAAAAGAACACTGAAGCTTTCTTT
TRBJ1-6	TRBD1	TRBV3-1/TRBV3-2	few	CASSRDGTGNSPLHF	TGTGCCAGCAGCCGGGACGGGACAGGGAATTCACCCCTCCACTTT
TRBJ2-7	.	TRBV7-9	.	CASSRGPGAYEQYF	TGTGCCAGCAGCCGAGGTCCAGGGGCCTACGAGCAGTACTTC
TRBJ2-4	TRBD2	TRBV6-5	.	CASSRLADGGIQYF	TGTGCCAGCAGTCGACTAGCGGACGGGGGCATTCAGTACTTC
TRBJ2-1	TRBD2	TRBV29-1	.	CSVELAGGMSYNEQFF	TGCAGCGTTGAGCTAGCGGGGGGGATGTCCTACAATGAGCAGTTCTTC
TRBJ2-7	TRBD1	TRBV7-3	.	CASSLRSGQGEYEQYF	TGTGCCAGCAGCTTAAGATCCGGACAGGGGGAATACGAGCAGTACTTC
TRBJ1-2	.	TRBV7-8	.	CASSSHGNYGYTF	TGTGCCAGCAGCTCACACGGGAACTATGGCTACACCTTC
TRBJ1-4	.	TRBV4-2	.	CASSQETAFYSTNEKLFF	TGTGCCAGCAGCCAGGAGACAGCGTTCTACTCAACTAATGAAAAACTGTTTTTT
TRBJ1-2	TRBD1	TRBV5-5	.	CASSSTGGLNYGYTF	TGTGCCAGCAGCTCGACAGGGGGCCTTAACTATGGCTACACCTTC
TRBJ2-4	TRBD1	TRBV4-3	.	CASSQVLKDRGRRVKNIQYF	TGCGCCAGCAGCCAAGTCCTTAAGGACAGGGGGCGAAGGGTCAAAAACATTCAGTACTTC